This T cell receptor (beta chain) was retrieved from a study of shared clonotypes between healthy human individuals. V was clipped by 3 bases and J by 2 bases; unmatched bases: 2. The CDR3 sequence is 15 residues long. Germline V lookup: CDR1 SGHAT, CDR2 FQDESV (reference sequence). Measured with immunoSEQ multiplex PCR; TCRdb has only the in-frame clones, and not every one. The profile shows approximately 1.5 million clones, 95% to 99% of them singletons. Notes on this clone: The same CDR3 can be traced to other DNA sequences in this sample.

Specimen: naive CD4+ T cells sorted from blood. Subset of the sample: CD45RA+ positively selected. The source of this sequence is a man between 25 and 39 years old in good health. This sequence joins TRBV11-1 and TRBJ2-7, with 12 bases aligning to TRBD2. CDR3 DNA sequence: TGTGCCAGCAGCTTGGGACTAGCGGGTACCTACGAGCAGTACTTC. This encodes CASSLGLAGTYEQYF.